This TCR beta chain was sequenced for a study of blood T cell repertoires in COVID-19. Original handling: Counts of nucleated cells, estimated from reference gene primer amplification, were obtained. Only in-frame clones appear in the TCRdb table, and some are missing; sequencing was by immunoSEQ multiplex PCR. The DNA gave D and trimming, while V, J and clone size come from that table. The sample lists 250,000 to 350,000 clones; over 75% were seen once. Germline loops: CDR1 SGHNT, CDR2 YYREEE (reference sequence). This CDR3 region has 17 residues. The junction had 9 bases not matched to a gene; V was cut back by 1 base and J by 5 bases.

The sequence derives from a woman aged 55-69 years with acute or convalescent COVID-19. The sequencing input was peripheral blood. The genes are TRBV5-4 and TRBJ2-5, with 12 bases identical to TRBD2. The CDR3 nucleotides are TGTGCCAGCAGCTTGCAACTAGCGGGGGGAAGAAGGGAGACCCAGTACTTC. Translation: CASSLQLAGGRRETQYF.